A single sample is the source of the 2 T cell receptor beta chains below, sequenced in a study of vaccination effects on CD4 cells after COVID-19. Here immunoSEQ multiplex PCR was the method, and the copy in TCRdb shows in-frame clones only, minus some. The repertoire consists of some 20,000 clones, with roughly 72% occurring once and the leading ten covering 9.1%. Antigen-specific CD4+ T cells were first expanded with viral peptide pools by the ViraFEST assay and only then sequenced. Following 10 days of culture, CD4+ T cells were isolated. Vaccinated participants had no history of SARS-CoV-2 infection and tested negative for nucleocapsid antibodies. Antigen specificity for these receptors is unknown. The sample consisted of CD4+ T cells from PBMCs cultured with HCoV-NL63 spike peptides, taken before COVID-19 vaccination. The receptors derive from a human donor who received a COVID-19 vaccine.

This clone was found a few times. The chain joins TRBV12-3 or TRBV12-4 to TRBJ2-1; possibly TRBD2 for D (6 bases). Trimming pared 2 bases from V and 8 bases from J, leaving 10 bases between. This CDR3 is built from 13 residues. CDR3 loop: CASSLRGYDEQFF. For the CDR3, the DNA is TGTGCCAGCAGTTTACGGGGGTACGATGAGCAGTTCTTC.

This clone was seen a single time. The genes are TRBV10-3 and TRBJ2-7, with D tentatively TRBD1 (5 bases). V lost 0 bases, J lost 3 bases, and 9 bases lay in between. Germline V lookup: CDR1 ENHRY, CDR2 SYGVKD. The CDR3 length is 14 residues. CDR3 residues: CAISESAQGYEQYF. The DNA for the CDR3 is TGTGCCATCAGTGAGTCAGCGCAGGGCTACGAGCAGTACTTC.